This TCR beta chain was documented in a study of T cells in Graves' hyperthyroidism and ophthalmopathy. Patients aged 18 to 65 had newly diagnosed hyperthyroidism of under 2 months' duration. General study points: Model output signaled ophthalmopathy a median about seven months ahead of onset. A model using 13 V-J features told ophthalmopathy apart from stable hyperthyroidism. Blood samples included most of the expanded thyroid clonotypes exceeding 0.001.

This clonotype has a count of ten or more. Its specificity is not known. Researchers amplified the TCR beta CDR3 regions from RNA transcripts. Initially, a first-round RT-PCR of the TCR CDR3 employed the HTBI primer set. TCRdb reanalysed the multiplex PCR reads using MiXCR and keeps one entry per CDR3 protein. The sample has about 540,000 distinct CDR3 sequences; about 45% are singletons. Sequenced sample: peripheral blood or thyroid tissue (not recorded which). This TCR came from a woman aged 18-29 years with Graves' hyperthyroidism.

The DNA of the CDR3 is TGTGCCAGCAGCCAGGGGCTCTACGAGCAGTACTTC. It translates to CASSQGLYEQYF. The chain links TRBV7-9 to TRBJ2-7; TRBD1 might be the D (6 bases). From germline, CDR1 is SEHNR and CDR2 FQNEAQ (reference sequence). The CDR3 has 12 residues. V was clipped by 5 bases and J by 3 bases, with 8 bases between them.